These T cell receptor beta chains were read from a single sample in a study of T cells in narcolepsy. The method was immunoSEQ multiplex PCR; TCRdb's version includes in-frame clones alone and lacks a portion of them. This sample carries tens of thousands of clones, approximately 62% of them seen once, and the ten largest clones take roughly 12%. Sequencing was carried out using memory (CD45RA-) CD4+ T cells from blood. Every receptor here comes from a human donor in good health. Both conserved end residues are trimmed from each CDR3.

V gene	J gene	CDR3 protein
TRBV6-5	TRBJ2-3	ASSYSTGGPYDTQY
TRBV7-2	TRBJ1-2	ASSLARTPTTNS
TRBV30	TRBJ1-5	AWSVGQGRQPQH
TRBV28	TRBJ2-1	AGGASDSYNEQF
TRBV20-1	TRBJ2-3	SALLSDTQY
TRBV6-5	TRBJ2-7	ASSRDTAYEQY
TRBV6-1	TRBJ1-2	ASRGTGNYGYT
TRBV4-3	TRBJ1-6	ASSQLQGQGNSPLH
TRBV2	TRBJ2-3	ASSVVNTQY
TRBV7-9	TRBJ2-1	ASSYGGGASAYNEQF
TRBV5-4	TRBJ1-2	ASSGAGGDYGYT
TRBV20-1	TRBJ2-7	SARVRDEQY
TRBV2	TRBJ2-1	ASSDRPSSYNEQF
TRBV7-2	TRBJ2-1	ASSLSFGGGVNEQF
TRBV13	TRBJ1-1	ASSFRDRGFQAF
TRBV6-5	TRBJ1-1	ASSLYGQAF
TRBV30	TRBJ2-4	AWSDFLDQY
TRBV2	TRBJ2-6	ASRPGGSSGANVLT
TRBV6-1	TRBJ2-2	ASSEEGNTGELF
TRBV11-2	TRBJ1-4	ASSRDRGEEKLF
TRBV6-1	TRBJ1-6	ASKGTGGSPLH
TRBV28	TRBJ2-7	ASTRKLGGGSYEQY
TRBV6-1	TRBJ1-6	ASSRGGSPLH
TRBV30	TRBJ1-5	AWSSTGPNQPQH
TRBV6-1	TRBJ2-3	ASSVEGDTQY
TRBV7-9	TRBJ1-2	ASIPTGKSKGYT
TRBV28	TRBJ2-1	ASSYSWYEQF
TRBV15	TRBJ1-1	ATSRSVGMNTEAF
TRBV14	TRBJ2-2	ASSPARKTGELF
TRBV7-2	TRBJ2-3	ASSLVPDTQY
TRBV5-4	TRBJ2-7	ASSRQAGGVGEQY
TRBV9	TRBJ2-7	ASSVATGVAQEQY
TRBV5-6	TRBJ2-3	ASSLVPSGGTDTQY
TRBV15	TRBJ1-5	ATSSETGTYQPQH
TRBV7-9	TRBJ2-7	ASSLTSSYEQY
TRBV19	TRBJ2-2	ASSIRTGGYSNPNTGELF
TRBV19	TRBJ2-3	ASKGTTTRGFTDTQY
TRBV11-2	TRBJ1-3	ASSLQGFGNTIY
TRBV7-2	TRBJ2-1	ASSSLGGYNEQF
TRBV9	TRBJ2-7	ASSVVRTGRVYEQY
TRBV7-2	TRBJ2-7	ASSKRSGAPEQY
TRBV5-1	TRBJ1-2	ASSPDPAVYGYT
TRBV28	TRBJ2-7	ASSWGGSSYEQY
TRBV28	TRBJ1-6	ASRSGGNSPLH
TRBV11-2	TRBJ2-1	ASSEGGYYNEQF
TRBV27	TRBJ1-6	ASRIGGTRNNSPLH
TRBV6-1	TRBJ1-2	ASSDGGYYGYT
TRBV5-1	TRBJ2-2	ARDGNTGELF
TRBV18	TRBJ2-7	ASSPTGTSRTEQY
TRBV5-1	TRBJ2-7	ASSEDGHTYEQY
TRBV6-5	TRBJ1-1	ASSSGVGVTEAF
TRBV29-1	TRBJ1-2	SVDKQGGSYGYT
TRBV18	TRBJ1-5	ASSLLSGEPQH
TRBV4-3	TRBJ2-1	ASSLQLYNEQF
TRBV6-5	TRBJ2-7	ASSPLDVQY
TRBV7-9	TRBJ2-7	ASSLRTGYSYEQY
TRBV6-6	TRBJ2-2	ASSPGRGVTH
TRBV5-6	TRBJ1-6	ASSLAGLGSPLH
TRBV27	TRBJ1-1	ASSSRKTGNLNTEAF